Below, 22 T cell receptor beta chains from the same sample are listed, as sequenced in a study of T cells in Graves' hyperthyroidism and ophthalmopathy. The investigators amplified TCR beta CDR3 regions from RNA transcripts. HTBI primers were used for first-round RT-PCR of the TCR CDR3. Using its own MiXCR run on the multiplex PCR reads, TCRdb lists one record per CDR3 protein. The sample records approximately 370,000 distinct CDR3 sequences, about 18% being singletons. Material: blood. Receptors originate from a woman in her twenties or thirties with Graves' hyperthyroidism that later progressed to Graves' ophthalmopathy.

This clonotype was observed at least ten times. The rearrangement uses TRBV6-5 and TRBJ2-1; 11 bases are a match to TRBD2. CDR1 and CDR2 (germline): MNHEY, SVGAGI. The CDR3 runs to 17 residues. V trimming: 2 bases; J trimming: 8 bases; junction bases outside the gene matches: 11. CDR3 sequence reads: CASSYGGTSGSADEQFF. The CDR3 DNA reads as TGTGCCAGCAGTTACGGAGGAACTAGCGGGAGTGCCGATGAGCAGTTCTTC.

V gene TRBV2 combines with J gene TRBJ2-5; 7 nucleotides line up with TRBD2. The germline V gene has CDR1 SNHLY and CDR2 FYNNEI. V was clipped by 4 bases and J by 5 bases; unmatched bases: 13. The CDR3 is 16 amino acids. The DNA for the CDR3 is TGTGCCAGCAGTGCACCGAGAGCGGGATTTGGGGAGACCCAGTACTTC. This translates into CASSAPRAGFGETQYF.

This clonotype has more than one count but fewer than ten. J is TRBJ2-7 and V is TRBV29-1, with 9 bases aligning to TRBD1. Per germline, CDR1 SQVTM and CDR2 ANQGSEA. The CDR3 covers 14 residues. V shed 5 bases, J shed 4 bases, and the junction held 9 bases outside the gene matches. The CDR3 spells CSVSGTGTSYEQYF. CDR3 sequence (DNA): TGCAGCGTTTCCGGGACAGGGACCTCATACGAGCAGTACTTC.

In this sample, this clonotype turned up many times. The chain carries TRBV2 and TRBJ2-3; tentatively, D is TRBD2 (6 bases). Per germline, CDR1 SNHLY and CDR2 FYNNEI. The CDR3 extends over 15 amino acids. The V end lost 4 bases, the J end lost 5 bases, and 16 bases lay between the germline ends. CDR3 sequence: CASSGGDSSVDTQYF. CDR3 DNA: TGTGCCAGCAGTGGGGGGGACTCCTCAGTAGATACGCAGTATTTT.

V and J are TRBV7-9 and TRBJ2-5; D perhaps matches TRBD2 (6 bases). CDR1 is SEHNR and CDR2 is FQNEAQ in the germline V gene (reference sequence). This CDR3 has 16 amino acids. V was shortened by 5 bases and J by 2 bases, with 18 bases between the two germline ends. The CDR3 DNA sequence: TGTGCCAGCAGCGCCGGGGCGGGATGGGAACAAGAGACCCAGTACTTC. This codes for CASSAGAGWEQETQYF.

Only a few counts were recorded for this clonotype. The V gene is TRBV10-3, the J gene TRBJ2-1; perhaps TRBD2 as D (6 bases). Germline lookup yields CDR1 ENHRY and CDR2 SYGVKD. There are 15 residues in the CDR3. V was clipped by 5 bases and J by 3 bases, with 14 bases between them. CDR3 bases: TGTGCCATCAGTCTTTATAGCGGAGACTACAATGAGCAGTTCTTC. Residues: CAISLYSGDYNEQFF.

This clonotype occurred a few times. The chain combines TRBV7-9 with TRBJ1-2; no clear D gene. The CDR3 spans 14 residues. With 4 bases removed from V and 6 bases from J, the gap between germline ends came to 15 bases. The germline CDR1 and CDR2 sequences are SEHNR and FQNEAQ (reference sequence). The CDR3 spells CASSSLEVSDGYTF. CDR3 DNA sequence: TGTGCCAGCAGCTCACTGGAGGTCTCTGATGGCTACACCTTC.

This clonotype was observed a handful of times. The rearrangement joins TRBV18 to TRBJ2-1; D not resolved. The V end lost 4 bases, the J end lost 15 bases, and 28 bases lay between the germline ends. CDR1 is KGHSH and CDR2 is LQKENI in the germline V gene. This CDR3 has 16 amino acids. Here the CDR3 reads CASSRLSYLNLKPPFF. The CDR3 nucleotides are TGTGCCAGCTCACGACTTTCGTACCTCAACCTCAAACCGCCGTTCTTC.

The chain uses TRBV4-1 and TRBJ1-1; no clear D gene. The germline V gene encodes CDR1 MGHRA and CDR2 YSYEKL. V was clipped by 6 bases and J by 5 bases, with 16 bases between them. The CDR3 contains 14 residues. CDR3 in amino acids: CASSQHVDQTEAFF. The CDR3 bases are TGCGCCAGCAGTCAGCATGTGGACCAAACTGAAGCTTTCTTT.

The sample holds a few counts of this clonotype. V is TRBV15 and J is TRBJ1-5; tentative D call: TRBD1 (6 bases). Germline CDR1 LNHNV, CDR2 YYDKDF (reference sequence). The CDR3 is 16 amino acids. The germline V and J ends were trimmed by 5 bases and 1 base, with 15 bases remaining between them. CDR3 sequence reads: CATSGGRGASNQPQHF. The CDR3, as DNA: TGTGCCACCAGCGGGGGTAGGGGGGCAAGCAATCAGCCCCAGCATTTT.

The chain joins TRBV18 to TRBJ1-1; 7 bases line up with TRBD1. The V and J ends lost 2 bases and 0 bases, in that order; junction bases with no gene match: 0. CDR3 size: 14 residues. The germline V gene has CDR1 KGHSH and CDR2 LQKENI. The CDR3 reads CASSPGQVNTEAFF. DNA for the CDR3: TGTGCCAGCTCACCAGGACAGGTGAACACTGAAGCTTTCTTT.

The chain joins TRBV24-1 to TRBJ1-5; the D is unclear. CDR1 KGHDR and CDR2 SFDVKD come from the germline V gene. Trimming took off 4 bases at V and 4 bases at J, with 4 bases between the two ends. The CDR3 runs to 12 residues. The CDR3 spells CATSEGNQPQHF. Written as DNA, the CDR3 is TGTGCCACCAGTGAGGGGAATCAGCCCCAGCATTTT.

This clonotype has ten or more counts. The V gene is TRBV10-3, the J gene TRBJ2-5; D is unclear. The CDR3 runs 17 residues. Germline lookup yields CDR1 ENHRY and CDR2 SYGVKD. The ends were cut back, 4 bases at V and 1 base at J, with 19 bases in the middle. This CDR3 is CAISGSLPGEVQETQYF. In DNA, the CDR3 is TGTGCCATCAGTGGATCCCTCCCCGGTGAAGTCCAAGAGACCCAGTACTTC.

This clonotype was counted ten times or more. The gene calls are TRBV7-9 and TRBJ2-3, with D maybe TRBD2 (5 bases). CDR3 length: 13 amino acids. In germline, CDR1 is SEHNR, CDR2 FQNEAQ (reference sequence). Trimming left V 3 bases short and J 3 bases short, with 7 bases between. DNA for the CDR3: TGTGCCAGCAGCTTTATAGCGACAGATACGCAGTATTTT. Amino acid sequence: CASSFIATDTQYF.

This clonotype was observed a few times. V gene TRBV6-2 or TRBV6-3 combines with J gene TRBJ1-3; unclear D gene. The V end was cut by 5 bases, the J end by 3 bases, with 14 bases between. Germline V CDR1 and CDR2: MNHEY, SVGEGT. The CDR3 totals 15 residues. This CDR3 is CASSRTGVSGNTIYF. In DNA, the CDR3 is TGTGCCAGCAGTCGGACTGGAGTTAGTGGAAACACCATATATTTT.

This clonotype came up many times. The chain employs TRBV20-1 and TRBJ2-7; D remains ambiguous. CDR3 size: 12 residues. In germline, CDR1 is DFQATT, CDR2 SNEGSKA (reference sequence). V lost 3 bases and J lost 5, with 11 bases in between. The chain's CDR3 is CSASTGSHEQYF. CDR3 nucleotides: TGCAGTGCTAGCACCGGGTCCCACGAGCAGTACTTC.

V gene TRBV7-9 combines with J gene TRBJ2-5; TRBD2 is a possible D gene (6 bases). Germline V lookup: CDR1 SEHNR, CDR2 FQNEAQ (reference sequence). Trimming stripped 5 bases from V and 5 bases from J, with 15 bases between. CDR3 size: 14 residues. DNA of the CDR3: TGTGCCAGCAGCAGGCGAAGGGAGGAGGAGACCCAGTACTTC. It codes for CASSRRREEETQYF.

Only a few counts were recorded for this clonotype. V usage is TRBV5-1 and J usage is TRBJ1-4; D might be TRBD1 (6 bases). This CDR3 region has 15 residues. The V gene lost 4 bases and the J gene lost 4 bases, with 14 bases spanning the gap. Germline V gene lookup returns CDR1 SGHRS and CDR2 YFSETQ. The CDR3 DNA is TGCGCCAGCAGCACCGGACAGCCTAGTAATGAAAAACTGTTTTTT. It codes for CASSTGQPSNEKLFF.

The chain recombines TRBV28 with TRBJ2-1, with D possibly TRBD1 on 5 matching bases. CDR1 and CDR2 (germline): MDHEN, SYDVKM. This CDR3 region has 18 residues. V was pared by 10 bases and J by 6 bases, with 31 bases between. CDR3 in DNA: TGTGCCACCCGATTCCAGACAGTTACAGAAGGCTGGGGCAATGAGCAGTTCTTC. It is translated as CATRFQTVTEGWGNEQFF.

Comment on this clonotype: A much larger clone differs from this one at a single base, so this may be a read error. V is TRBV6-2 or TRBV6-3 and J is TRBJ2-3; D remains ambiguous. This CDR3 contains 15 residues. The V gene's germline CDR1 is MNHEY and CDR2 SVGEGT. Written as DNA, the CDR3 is TGTGTCAGCAGCGTGATAAGTGTAGTAGCAGATACGCAGTATTTT. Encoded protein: CVSSVISVVADTQYF.

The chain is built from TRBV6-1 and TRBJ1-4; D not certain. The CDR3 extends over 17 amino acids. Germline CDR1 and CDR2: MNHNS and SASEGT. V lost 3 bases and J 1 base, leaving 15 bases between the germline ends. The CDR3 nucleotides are TGTGCCAGCAGTGATAAAGACGGGTTAAGAACTAATGAAAAACTGTTTTTT. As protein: CASSDKDGLRTNEKLFF.

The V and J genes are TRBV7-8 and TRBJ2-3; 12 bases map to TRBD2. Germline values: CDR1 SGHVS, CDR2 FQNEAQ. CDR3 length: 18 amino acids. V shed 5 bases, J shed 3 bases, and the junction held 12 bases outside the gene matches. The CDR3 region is CASSPGPTSGRSTDTQYF. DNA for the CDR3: TGTGCCAGCAGCCCAGGTCCCACTAGCGGGAGGTCTACAGATACGCAGTATTTT.